The following is a T cell receptor beta chain sequence with its context. In the original analysis: By means of reference gene primer amplification, nucleated cell counts were estimated. Some clones are missing from TCRdb's copy, which holds only in-frame ones; the method was immunoSEQ multiplex PCR. That table is the source of V, J and clone size, and D and trimming were worked out from the DNA. The table lists approximately 170,000 clones, 80% to 90% of them singletons. The record originates from a study of blood T cell repertoires in COVID-19. The wider study: The analysed material was cDNA or gDNA that came from T cells, B-cell-depleted T cells, or PBMCs.

Specimen: peripheral blood. This receptor was obtained from a man aged 18 to 30 who had recovered from COVID-19.

In DNA form, the CDR3 reads TGTGCCAGCAGCGTAGAGGTCCTAGCGGGGACCTACGAGCAGTACTTC. Its translation is CASSVEVLAGTYEQYF. The gene calls are TRBV9 and TRBJ2-7; 9 bases agree with TRBD2. The CDR3 length is 16 residues. The germline V gene has CDR1 SGDLS and CDR2 YYNGEE. Unmatched junction bases numbered 6, after V lost 0 bases and J lost 2 bases.